This T cell receptor (beta chain) appears in the sequencing data of a study of shared clonotypes between healthy human individuals. As for the study in general: Participating donors consisted of a couple of women and a few men aged 18 to 49.

In the naive CD8 group, cells lacked CD45RO and were positively selected for CCR7, so terminally differentiated effector memory CD45RA+ cells were left out. Assay: immunoSEQ multiplex PCR; the TCRdb copy retains only in-frame clones and omits some. The table shows millions of clones, with roughly 95% occurring only once. Trimming removed 9 bases from V and 6 bases from J; junction bases left unmatched: 17. From germline, CDR1 is WNHNN and CDR2 SYGVQD (reference sequence). The CDR3 is 18 amino acids. The source material was naive CD8+ T cells sorted from blood. The receptor was derived from a man younger than 35 in good health. This chain joins TRBV10-1 and TRBJ2-7, with TRBD2 matching over 16 bases. The CDR3 loop is CARPKGLAGGPVGREQYF. The CDR3 DNA reads TGCGCCAGGCCCAAGGGACTAGCGGGAGGGCCGGTCGGGCGCGAGCAGTACTTC.